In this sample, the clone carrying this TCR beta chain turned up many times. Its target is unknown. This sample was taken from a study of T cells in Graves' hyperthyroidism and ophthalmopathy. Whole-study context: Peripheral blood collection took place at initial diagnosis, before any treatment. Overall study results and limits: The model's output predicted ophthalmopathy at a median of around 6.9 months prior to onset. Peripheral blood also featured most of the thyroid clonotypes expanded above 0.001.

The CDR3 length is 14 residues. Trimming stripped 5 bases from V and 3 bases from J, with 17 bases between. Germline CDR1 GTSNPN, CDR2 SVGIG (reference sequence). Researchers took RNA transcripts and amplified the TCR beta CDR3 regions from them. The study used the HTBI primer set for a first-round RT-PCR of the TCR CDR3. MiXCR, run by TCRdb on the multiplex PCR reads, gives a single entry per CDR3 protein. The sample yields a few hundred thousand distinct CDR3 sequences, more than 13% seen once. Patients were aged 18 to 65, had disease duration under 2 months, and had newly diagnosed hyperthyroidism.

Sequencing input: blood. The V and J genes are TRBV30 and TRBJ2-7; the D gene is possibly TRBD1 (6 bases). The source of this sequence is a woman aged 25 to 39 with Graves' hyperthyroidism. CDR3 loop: CAWAISDRYYEQYF. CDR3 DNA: TGTGCCTGGGCAATTTCCGACAGGTACTACGAGCAGTACTTC.